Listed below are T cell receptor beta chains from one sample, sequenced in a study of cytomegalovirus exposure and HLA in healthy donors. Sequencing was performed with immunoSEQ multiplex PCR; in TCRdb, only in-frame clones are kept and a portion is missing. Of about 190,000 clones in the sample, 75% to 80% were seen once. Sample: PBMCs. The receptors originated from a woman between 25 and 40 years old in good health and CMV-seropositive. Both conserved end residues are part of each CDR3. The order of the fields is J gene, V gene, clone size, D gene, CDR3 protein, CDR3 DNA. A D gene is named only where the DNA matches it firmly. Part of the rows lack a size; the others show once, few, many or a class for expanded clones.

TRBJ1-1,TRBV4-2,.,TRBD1,CASTTGTGVSGTEAFF,TGTGCCAGCACCACAGGGACAGGGGTCAGTGGCACTGAAGCTTTCTTT
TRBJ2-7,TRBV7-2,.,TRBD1,CASSFRTGEPKQYF,TGTGCCAGCAGCTTCCGGACAGGGGAACCGAAGCAGTACTTC
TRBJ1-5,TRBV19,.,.,CASSTRGVDRAQPQHF,TGTGCCAGTAGTACCCGCGGGGTTGACAGAGCTCAGCCCCAGCATTTT
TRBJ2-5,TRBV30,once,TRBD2,CAWVGTSGGDETQYF,TGTGCCTGGGTGGGGACTAGCGGGGGTGATGAGACCCAGTACTTC
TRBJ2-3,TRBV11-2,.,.,CASSLEVQMADTQYF,TGTGCCAGCAGCTTAGAGGTCCAGATGGCAGATACGCAGTATTTT
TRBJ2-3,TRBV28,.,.,CASSPLMLERGTDTQYF,TGTGCCAGCAGCCCTCTTATGCTGGAAAGGGGTACAGATACGCAGTATTTT
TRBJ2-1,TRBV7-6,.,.,CASSLAEISDEQFF,TGTGCCAGCAGCTTAGCGGAGATAAGCGATGAGCAGTTCTTC
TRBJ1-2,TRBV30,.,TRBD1,CAWSEDRYYGYTF,TGTGCCTGGAGTGAGGACAGGTACTATGGCTACACCTTC
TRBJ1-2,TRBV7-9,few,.,CASSLETGTGYTF,TGTGCCAGCAGCTTAGAAACAGGGACTGGCTACACCTTC
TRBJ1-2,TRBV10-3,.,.,CAISEGGADNYGYTF,TGTGCCATCAGTGAGGGCGGTGCCGATAACTATGGCTACACCTTC
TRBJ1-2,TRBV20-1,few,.,CSAGVVYGYTF,TGCAGTGCCGGGGTGGTATATGGCTACACCTTC
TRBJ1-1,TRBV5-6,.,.,CASSRSPGSTEAFF,TGTGCCAGCAGCCGTAGTCCCGGGAGCACTGAAGCTTTCTTT
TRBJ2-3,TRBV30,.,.,CAWMSGRPYF,TGTGCCTGGATGTCAGGGCGGCCGTATTTT
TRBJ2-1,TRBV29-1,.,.,CSVELAGSEQFF,TGCAGCGTTGAACTAGCAGGCAGTGAGCAGTTCTTC
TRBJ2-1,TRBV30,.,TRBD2,CAWSVGLAAGDEQFF,TGTGCCTGGAGTGTAGGGCTAGCGGCTGGAGATGAGCAGTTCTTC
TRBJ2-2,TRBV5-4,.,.,CASSSGQNTGELFF,TGTGCCAGCAGCTCGGGACAGAACACCGGGGAGCTGTTTTTT
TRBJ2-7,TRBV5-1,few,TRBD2,CASSPGGGVAAGYEQYF,TGCGCCAGCAGCCCCGGCGGGGGGGTGGCCGCGGGGTACGAGCAGTACTTC
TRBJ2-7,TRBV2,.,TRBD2,CASSEREWREQYF,TGTGCCAGCAGTGAGCGGGAGTGGCGCGAGCAGTACTTC
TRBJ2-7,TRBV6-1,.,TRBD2,CASNPSGTYEQYF,TGTGCCAGCAACCCTAGCGGCACCTACGAGCAGTACTTC
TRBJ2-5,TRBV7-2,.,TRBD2,CASSSPGLAGVETQYF,TGTGCCAGCAGCTCTCCGGGACTAGCGGGGGTGGAGACCCAGTACTTC
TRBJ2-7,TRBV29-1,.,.,CSGSGGGPDLYEQYF,TGCAGCGGGTCAGGAGGGGGCCCCGACCTCTACGAGCAGTACTTC
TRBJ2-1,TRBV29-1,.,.,CSVSYYSGKERFNEQFF,TGCAGCGTTTCTTACTATAGCGGCAAAGAACGTTTTAATGAGCAGTTCTTC